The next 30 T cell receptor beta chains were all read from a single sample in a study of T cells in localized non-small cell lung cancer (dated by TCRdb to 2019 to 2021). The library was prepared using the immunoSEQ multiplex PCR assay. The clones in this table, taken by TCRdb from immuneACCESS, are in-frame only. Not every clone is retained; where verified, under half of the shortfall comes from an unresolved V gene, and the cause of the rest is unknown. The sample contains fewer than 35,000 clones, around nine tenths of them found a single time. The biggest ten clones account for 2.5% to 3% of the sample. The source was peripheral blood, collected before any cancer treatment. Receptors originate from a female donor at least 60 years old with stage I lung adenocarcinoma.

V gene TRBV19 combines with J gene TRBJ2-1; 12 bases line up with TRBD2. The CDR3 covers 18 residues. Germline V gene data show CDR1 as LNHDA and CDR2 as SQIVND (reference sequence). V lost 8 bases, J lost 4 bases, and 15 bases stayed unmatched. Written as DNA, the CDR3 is TGTGCCAGTTCGTCTCTTAGCCTAGCGGGAGGGCGGTACAATGAGCAGTTCTTC. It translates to CASSSLSLAGGRYNEQFF. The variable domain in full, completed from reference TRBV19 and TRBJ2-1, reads DGGITQSPKYLFRKEGQNVTLSCEQNLNHDAMYWYRQDPGQGLRLIYYSQIVNDFQKGDIAEGYSVSREKKESFPLTVTSAQKNPTAFYLCASSSLSLAGGRYNEQFFGPGTRLTVL.

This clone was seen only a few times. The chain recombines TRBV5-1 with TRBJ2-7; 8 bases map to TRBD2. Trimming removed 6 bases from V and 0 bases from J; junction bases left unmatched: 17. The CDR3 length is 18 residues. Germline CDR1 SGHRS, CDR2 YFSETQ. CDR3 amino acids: CASTRGFSSGASSYEQYF. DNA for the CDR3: TGCGCCAGCACCCGAGGGTTCAGTAGCGGGGCTAGCTCCTACGAGCAGTACTTC.

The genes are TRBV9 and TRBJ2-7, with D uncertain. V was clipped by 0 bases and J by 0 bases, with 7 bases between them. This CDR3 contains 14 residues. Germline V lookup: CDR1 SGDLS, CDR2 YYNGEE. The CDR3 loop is CASSVDLTSYEQYF. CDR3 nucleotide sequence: TGTGCCAGCAGCGTAGATCTGACCTCCTACGAGCAGTACTTC.

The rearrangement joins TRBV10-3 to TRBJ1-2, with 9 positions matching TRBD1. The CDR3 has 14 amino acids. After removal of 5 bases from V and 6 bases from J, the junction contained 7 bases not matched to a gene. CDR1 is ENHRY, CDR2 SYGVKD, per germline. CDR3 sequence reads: CAISLGDREDGYTF. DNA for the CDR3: TGTGCCATCAGTTTGGGGGACAGGGAGGATGGCTACACCTTC.

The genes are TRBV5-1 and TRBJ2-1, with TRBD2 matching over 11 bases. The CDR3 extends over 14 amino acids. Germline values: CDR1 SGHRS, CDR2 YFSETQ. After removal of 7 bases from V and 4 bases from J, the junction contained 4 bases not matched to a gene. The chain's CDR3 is CASQLAGEYNEQFF. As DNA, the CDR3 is TGCGCCAGCCAACTAGCGGGAGAATACAATGAGCAGTTCTTC.

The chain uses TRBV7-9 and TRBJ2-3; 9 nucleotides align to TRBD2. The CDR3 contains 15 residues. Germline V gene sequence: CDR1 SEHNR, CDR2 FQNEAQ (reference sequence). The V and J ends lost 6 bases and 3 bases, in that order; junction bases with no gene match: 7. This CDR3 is CASRAGGPSTDTQYF. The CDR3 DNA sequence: TGTGCCAGCAGGGCGGGAGGGCCCTCGACAGATACGCAGTATTTT.

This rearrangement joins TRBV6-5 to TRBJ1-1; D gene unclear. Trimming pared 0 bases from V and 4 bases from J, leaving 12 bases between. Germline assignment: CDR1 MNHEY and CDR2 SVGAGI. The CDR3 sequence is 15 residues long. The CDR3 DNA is TGTGCCAGCAGTTACTCGTCGCTCCGAGCCACTGAAGCTTTCTTT. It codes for CASSYSSLRATEAFF.

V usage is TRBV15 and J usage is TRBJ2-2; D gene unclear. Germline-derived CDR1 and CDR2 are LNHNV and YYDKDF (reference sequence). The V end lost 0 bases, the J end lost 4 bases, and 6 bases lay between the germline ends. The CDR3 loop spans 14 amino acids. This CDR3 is CATSRDTRTGELFF. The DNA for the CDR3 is TGTGCCACCAGCAGAGATACCCGCACCGGGGAGCTGTTTTTT. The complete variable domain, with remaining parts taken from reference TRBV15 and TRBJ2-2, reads DAMVIQNPRYQVTQFGKPVTLSCSQTLNHNVMYWYQQKSSQAPKLLFHYYDKDFNNEADTPDNFQSRRPNTSFCFLDIRSPGLGDTAMYLCATSRDTRTGELFFGEGSRLTVL.

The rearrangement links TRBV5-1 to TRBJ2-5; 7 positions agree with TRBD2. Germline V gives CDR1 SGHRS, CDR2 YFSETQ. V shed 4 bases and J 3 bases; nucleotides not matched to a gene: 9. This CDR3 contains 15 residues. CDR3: CASSLSGVGEETQYF. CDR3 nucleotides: TGCGCCAGCAGCCTAAGCGGGGTCGGGGAAGAGACCCAGTACTTC.

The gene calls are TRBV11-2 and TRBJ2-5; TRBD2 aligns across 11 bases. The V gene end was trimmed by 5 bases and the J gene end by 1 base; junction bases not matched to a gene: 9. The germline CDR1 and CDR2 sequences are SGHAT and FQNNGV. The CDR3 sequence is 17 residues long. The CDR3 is CASSPNGLAGFQETQYF. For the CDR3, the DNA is TGTGCCAGCAGCCCAAACGGACTAGCGGGCTTCCAAGAGACCCAGTACTTC.

The CDR3 DNA follows: TGTGCCAGCAGTTACGGACCGAACGACGAGCAGTACTTC. It translates to CASSYGPNDEQYF. V is TRBV6-6 and J is TRBJ2-7; D gene ambiguous. The CDR3 is 13 amino acids. In germline, CDR1 is MNHNY, CDR2 SVGAGI (reference sequence). With 2 bases removed from V and 5 bases from J, the gap between germline ends came to 10 bases.

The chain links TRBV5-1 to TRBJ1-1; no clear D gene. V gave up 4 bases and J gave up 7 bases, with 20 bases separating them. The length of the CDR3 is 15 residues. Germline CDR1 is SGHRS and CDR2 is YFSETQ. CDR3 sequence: CASSLKSQEAGEAFF. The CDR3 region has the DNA TGCGCCAGCAGCCTTAAAAGTCAGGAAGCGGGTGAAGCTTTCTTT.

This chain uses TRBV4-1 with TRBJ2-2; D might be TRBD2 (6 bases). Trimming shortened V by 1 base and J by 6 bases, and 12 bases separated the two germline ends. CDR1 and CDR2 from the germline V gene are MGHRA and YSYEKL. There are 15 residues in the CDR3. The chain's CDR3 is CASSQGEEMPGELFF. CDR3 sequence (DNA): TGCGCCAGCAGCCAAGGGGAGGAAATGCCCGGGGAGCTGTTTTTT.

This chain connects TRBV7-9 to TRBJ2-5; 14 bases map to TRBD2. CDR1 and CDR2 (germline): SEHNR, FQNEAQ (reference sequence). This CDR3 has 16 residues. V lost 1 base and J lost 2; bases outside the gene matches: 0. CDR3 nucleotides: TGTGCCAGCAGCTTAGGGACTAGCGGGGGGCAAGAGACCCAGTACTTC. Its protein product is CASSLGTSGGQETQYF. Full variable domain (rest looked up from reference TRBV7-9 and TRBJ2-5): DTGVSQNPRHKITKRGQNVTFRCDPISEHNRLYWYRQTLGQGPEFLTYFQNEAQLEKSRLLSDRFSAERPKGSFSTLEIQRTEQGDSAMYLCASSLGTSGGQETQYFGPGTRLLVL.

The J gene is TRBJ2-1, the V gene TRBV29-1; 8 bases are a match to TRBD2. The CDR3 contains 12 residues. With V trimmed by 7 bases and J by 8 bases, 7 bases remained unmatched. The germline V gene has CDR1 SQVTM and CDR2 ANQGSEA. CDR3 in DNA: TGCAGCGCCAGGACTAGCAGCGATGAGCAGTTCTTC. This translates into CSARTSSDEQFF.

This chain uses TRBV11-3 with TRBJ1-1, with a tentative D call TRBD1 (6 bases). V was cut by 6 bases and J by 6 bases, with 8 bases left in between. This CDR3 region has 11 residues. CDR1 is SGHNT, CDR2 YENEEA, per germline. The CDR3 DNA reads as TGTGCCAGCAGTAGGGGGGCTGAAGCTTTCTTT. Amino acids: CASSRGAEAFF. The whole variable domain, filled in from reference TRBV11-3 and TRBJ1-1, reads EAGVVQSPRYKIIEKKQPVAFWCNPISGHNTLYWYLQNLGQGPELLIRYENEEAVDDSQLPKDRFSAERLKGVDSTLKIQPAELGDSAVYLCASSRGAEAFFGQGTRLTVV.

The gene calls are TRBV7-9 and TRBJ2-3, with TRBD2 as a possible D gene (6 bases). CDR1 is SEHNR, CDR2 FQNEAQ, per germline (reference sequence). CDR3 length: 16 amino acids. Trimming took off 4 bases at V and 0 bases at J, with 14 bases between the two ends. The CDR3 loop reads CASSSQRRDSTDTQYF. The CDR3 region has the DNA TGTGCCAGCAGCTCACAGCGGCGGGATAGCACAGATACGCAGTATTTT.

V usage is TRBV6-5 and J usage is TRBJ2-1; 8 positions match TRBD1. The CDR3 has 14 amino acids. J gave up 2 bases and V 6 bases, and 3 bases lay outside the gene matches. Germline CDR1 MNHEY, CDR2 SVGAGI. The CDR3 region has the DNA TGTGCCAGCAGCCGGGACAGGCCCTACAATGAGCAGTTCTTC. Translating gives CASSRDRPYNEQFF.

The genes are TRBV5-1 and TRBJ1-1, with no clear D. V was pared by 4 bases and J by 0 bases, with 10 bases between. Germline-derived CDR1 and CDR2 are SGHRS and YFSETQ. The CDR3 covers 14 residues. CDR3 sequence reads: CASSPAVMNTEAFF. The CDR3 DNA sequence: TGCGCCAGCAGCCCAGCGGTCATGAACACTGAAGCTTTCTTT.

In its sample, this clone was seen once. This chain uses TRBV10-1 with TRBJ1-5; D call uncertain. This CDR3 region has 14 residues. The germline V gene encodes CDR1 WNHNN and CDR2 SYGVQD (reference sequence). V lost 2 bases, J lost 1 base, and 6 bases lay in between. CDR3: CASSEGSSNQPQHF. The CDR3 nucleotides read TGCGCCAGCAGTGAGGGAAGCAGCAATCAGCCCCAGCATTTT.

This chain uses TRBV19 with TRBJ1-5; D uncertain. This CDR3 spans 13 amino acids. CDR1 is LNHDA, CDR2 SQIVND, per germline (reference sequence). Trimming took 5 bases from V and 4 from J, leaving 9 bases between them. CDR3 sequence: CASSSVGNQPQHF. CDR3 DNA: TGTGCCAGTAGTTCAGTAGGAAATCAGCCCCAGCATTTT. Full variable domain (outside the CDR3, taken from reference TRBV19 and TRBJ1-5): DGGITQSPKYLFRKEGQNVTLSCEQNLNHDAMYWYRQDPGQGLRLIYYSQIVNDFQKGDIAEGYSVSREKKESFPLTVTSAQKNPTAFYLCASSSVGNQPQHFGDGTRLSIL.

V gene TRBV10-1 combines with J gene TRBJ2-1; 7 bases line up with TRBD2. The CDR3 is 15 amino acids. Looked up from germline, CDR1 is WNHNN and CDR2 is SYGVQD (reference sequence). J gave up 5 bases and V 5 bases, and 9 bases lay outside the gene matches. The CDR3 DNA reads TGCGCCAGCAGTCAAAGCGGGATAAGCAACAATGAGCAGTTCTTC. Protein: CASSQSGISNNEQFF.

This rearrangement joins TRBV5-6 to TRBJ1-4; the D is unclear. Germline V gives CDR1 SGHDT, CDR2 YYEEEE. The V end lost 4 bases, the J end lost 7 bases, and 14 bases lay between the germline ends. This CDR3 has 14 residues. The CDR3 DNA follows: TGTGCCAGCAGCGACGATGTTGTGGGTGAAAAACTGTTTTTT. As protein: CASSDDVVGEKLFF.

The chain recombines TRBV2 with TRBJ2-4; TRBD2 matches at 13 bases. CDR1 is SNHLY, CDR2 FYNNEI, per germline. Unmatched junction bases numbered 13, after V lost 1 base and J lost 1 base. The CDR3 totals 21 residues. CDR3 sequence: CASSEGWPGLAGSGAKNIQYF. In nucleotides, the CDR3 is TGTGCCAGCAGTGAAGGATGGCCGGGACTAGCGGGATCCGGGGCCAAAAACATTCAGTACTTC.

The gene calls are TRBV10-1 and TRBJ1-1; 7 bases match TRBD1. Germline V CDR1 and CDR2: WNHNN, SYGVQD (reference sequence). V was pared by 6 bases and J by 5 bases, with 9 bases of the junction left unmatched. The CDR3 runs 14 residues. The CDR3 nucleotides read TGCGCCAGCAGCTCGACAGGGAGGGGGACTGAAGCTTTCTTT. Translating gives CASSSTGRGTEAFF.

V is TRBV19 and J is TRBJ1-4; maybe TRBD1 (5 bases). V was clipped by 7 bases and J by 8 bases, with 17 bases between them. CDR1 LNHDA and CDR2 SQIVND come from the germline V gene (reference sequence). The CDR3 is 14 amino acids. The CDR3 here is CASNPSGTTEKLFF. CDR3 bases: TGTGCCAGTAATCCGTCCGGGACCACCGAAAAACTGTTTTTT.

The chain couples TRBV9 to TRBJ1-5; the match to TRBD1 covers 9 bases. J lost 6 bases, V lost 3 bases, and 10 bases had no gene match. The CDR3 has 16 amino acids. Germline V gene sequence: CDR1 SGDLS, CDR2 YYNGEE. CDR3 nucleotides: TGTGCCAGCAGCGAATCTACAGGGGGCCGGGGTCAGCCCCAGCATTTT. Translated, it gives CASSESTGGRGQPQHF.

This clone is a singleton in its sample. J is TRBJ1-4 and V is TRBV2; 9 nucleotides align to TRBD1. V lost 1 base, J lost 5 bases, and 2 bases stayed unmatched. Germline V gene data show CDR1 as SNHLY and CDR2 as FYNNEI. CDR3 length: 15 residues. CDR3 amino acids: CASSEETGGNEKLFF. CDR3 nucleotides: TGTGCCAGCAGTGAAGAGACAGGGGGAAATGAAAAACTGTTTTTT.

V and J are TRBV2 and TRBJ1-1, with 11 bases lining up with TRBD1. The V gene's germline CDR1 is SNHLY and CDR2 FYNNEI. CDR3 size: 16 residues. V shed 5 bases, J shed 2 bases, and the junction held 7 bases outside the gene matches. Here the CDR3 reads CASSPGTGGSNTEAFF. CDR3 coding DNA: TGTGCCAGCAGTCCGGGGACAGGGGGTTCTAACACTGAAGCTTTCTTT.

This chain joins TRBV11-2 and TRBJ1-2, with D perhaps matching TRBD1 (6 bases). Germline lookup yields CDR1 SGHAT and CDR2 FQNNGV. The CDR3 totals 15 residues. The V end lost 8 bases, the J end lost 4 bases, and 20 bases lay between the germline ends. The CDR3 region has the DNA TGTGCCAGCTCCGAAGAGGGGGAGCTTGTCTATGGCTACACCTTC. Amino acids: CASSEEGELVYGYTF.